The rows below give T cell receptor beta chains drawn from one sample of a study of blood T cell repertoires in COVID-19. Profiled with immunoSEQ multiplex PCR; TCRdb holds only in-frame clones, not every one. The repertoire holds under 250,000 clones, with more than 75% as singletons. Sequences were obtained from peripheral blood. The receptors derive from a woman of 80 years or more with COVID-19, enrolled during active disease. Both conserved end residues are part of each CDR3. Each record gives: CDR3 protein, CDR3 DNA, V gene, clone size, D gene, J gene. A D gene is named only where the DNA matches it firmly. Clone size is shown for a subset of rows, as once, few, many or a class of expanded clone.

CDR3 protein: CASSVVAGGSDTQYF
CDR3 DNA: TGTGCCAGCAGTGTTGTAGCGGGGGGTTCAGATACGCAGTATTTT
V gene: TRBV2
clone size: NA
D gene: TRBD2
J gene: TRBJ2-3

CDR3 protein: CASSLTAVNTEAFF
CDR3 DNA: TGTGCCAGCAGCTTAACAGCCGTGAACACTGAAGCTTTCTTT
V gene: TRBV11-2
clone size: NA
D gene: NA
J gene: TRBJ1-1

CDR3 protein: CASSFLTGGTEAFF
CDR3 DNA: TGCGCCAGCAGCTTCCTGACAGGGGGCACTGAAGCTTTCTTT
V gene: TRBV5-1
clone size: NA
D gene: TRBD1
J gene: TRBJ1-1

CDR3 protein: CASSDTRGGYNEQFF
CDR3 DNA: TGTGCCAGCAGTGATACCCGGGGGGGCTACAATGAGCAGTTCTTC
V gene: TRBV25-1
clone size: NA
D gene: TRBD2
J gene: TRBJ2-1

CDR3 protein: CASSLAAGGNTNEKLFF
CDR3 DNA: TGTGCCAGCAGCTTAGCGGCTGGAGGAAATACTAATGAAAAACTGTTTTTT
V gene: TRBV7-9
clone size: NA
D gene: NA
J gene: TRBJ1-4

CDR3 protein: CAILQGAGTEAFF
CDR3 DNA: TGTGCCATTTTACAGGGGGCGGGAACTGAAGCTTTCTTT
V gene: TRBV10-3
clone size: NA
D gene: TRBD1
J gene: TRBJ1-1

CDR3 protein: CAWNRPRAGEPEAFF
CDR3 DNA: TGTGCCTGGAACCGACCCCGGGCTGGGGAGCCTGAAGCTTTCTTT
V gene: TRBV30
clone size: NA
D gene: NA
J gene: TRBJ1-1

CDR3 protein: CASSLSGTRGQETQYF
CDR3 DNA: TGTGCCAGCAGCTTAAGCGGGACAAGAGGCCAAGAGACCCAGTACTTC
V gene: TRBV7-6
clone size: NA
D gene: NA
J gene: TRBJ2-5

CDR3 protein: CASSLAPQYTEAFF
CDR3 DNA: TGCGCCAGCAGCTTGGCCCCACAATACACTGAAGCTTTCTTT
V gene: TRBV5-1
clone size: NA
D gene: NA
J gene: TRBJ1-1

CDR3 protein: CASSPATSGGNNEQFF
CDR3 DNA: TGTGCCAGCAGCCCGGCGACTAGCGGGGGGAACAATGAGCAGTTCTTC
V gene: TRBV11-1
clone size: NA
D gene: TRBD2
J gene: TRBJ2-1

CDR3 protein: CASSFSQGATSGYTF
CDR3 DNA: TGTGCCAGCAGTTTCAGCCAGGGGGCCACATCGGGCTACACCTTC
V gene: TRBV28
clone size: few
D gene: TRBD1
J gene: TRBJ1-2

CDR3 protein: CASSPEGASNEKLFF
CDR3 DNA: TGTGCCAGCAGCCCCGAGGGGGCGTCTAATGAAAAACTGTTTTTT
V gene: TRBV2
clone size: NA
D gene: TRBD1
J gene: TRBJ1-4

CDR3 protein: CASSLGGSKQGGYTF
CDR3 DNA: TGTGCCAGCAGCTTAGGAGGGTCAAAACAGGGGGGCTACACCTTC
V gene: TRBV7-8
clone size: NA
D gene: TRBD1
J gene: TRBJ1-2

CDR3 protein: CASSPPNRGDTEAFF
CDR3 DNA: TGTGCCAGCTCACCACCGAACAGGGGGGACACTGAAGCTTTCTTT
V gene: TRBV18
clone size: NA
D gene: TRBD1
J gene: TRBJ1-1

CDR3 protein: CASSGRDRVYGYTF
CDR3 DNA: TGTGCCAGCAGCGGCCGGGACAGGGTGTACGGCTACACCTTC
V gene: TRBV7-2
clone size: NA
D gene: TRBD1
J gene: TRBJ1-2

CDR3 protein: CASSIFALIRMEEKLFF
CDR3 DNA: TGTGCCAGTAGTATTTTTGCCCTAATCCGGATGGAGGAAAAACTGTTTTTT
V gene: TRBV19
clone size: once
D gene: NA
J gene: TRBJ1-4

CDR3 protein: CASSYSEGRSGNTIYF
CDR3 DNA: TGTGCCAGCAGTTACTCTGAGGGGAGGTCTGGAAACACCATATATTTT
V gene: TRBV6-6
clone size: NA
D gene: NA
J gene: TRBJ1-3

CDR3 protein: CASSPREGTEAFF
CDR3 DNA: TGTGCCAGCTCTCCCCGGGAGGGAACTGAAGCTTTCTTT
V gene: TRBV18
clone size: NA
D gene: NA
J gene: TRBJ1-1

CDR3 protein: CASSSDTGELFF
CDR3 DNA: TGTGCTAGCAGCTCCGACACCGGGGAGCTGTTTTTT
V gene: TRBV7-7
clone size: NA
D gene: NA
J gene: TRBJ2-2

CDR3 protein: CASSEQAHGYTF
CDR3 DNA: TGTGCCAGCAGTGAACAGGCTCATGGCTACACCTTC
V gene: TRBV2
clone size: NA
D gene: NA
J gene: TRBJ1-2

CDR3 protein: CASSVGGQGSSPLHF
CDR3 DNA: TGTGCCAGCAGCGTCGGTGGACAGGGTTCGTCACCCCTCCACTTT
V gene: TRBV7-6
clone size: NA
D gene: TRBD1
J gene: TRBJ1-6

CDR3 protein: CASSPQSSGGGYTF
CDR3 DNA: TGTGCCAGCTCACCACAGAGTTCAGGAGGTGGCTACACCTTC
V gene: TRBV18
clone size: NA
D gene: NA
J gene: TRBJ1-2

CDR3 protein: CASSSLRAQNSPLHF
CDR3 DNA: TGTGCCAGCAGCTCCCTGAGGGCACAGAATTCACCCCTCCACTTT
V gene: TRBV5-4
clone size: NA
D gene: NA
J gene: TRBJ1-6

CDR3 protein: CSASPLSQGYTF
CDR3 DNA: TGCAGTGCTAGTCCCCTTTCTCAGGGCTACACCTTC
V gene: TRBV20-1
clone size: NA
D gene: NA
J gene: TRBJ1-2

CDR3 protein: CASSLSGGPYEQYF
CDR3 DNA: TGTGCCAGCAGCCTGAGCGGGGGGCCCTACGAGCAGTACTTC
V gene: TRBV7-2
clone size: once
D gene: TRBD2
J gene: TRBJ2-7

CDR3 protein: CASSFAGTGEGETQYF
CDR3 DNA: TGCGCCAGCAGCTTCGCCGGGACAGGGGAAGGAGAGACCCAGTACTTC
V gene: TRBV5-1
clone size: once
D gene: TRBD1
J gene: TRBJ2-5

CDR3 protein: CSASPGTGGFF
CDR3 DNA: TGCAGTGCTAGCCCCGGGACAGGGGGGTTCTTC
V gene: TRBV20-1
clone size: NA
D gene: TRBD1
J gene: TRBJ2-1

CDR3 protein: CASNLAGDQETQYF
CDR3 DNA: TGTGCCAGCAACCTAGCGGGAGATCAAGAGACCCAGTACTTC
V gene: TRBV3-1/TRBV3-2
clone size: NA
D gene: TRBD2
J gene: TRBJ2-5

CDR3 protein: CASSLTPGGTGYTF
CDR3 DNA: TGTGCCAGCAGCTTAACTCCAGGGGGTACTGGCTACACCTTC
V gene: TRBV7-2
clone size: NA
D gene: TRBD1
J gene: TRBJ1-2

CDR3 protein: CARGYLSSEPSTDTQYF
CDR3 DNA: TGCGCCAGGGGGTACCTTTCTAGCGAGCCTAGCACAGATACGCAGTATTTT
V gene: TRBV5-1
clone size: once
D gene: NA
J gene: TRBJ2-3

CDR3 protein: CASSSTGAKETQYF
CDR3 DNA: TGTGCCAGCTCATCGACAGGGGCCAAAGAGACCCAGTACTTC
V gene: TRBV18
clone size: NA
D gene: TRBD1
J gene: TRBJ2-5

CDR3 protein: CASSTGTSGANEQFF
CDR3 DNA: TGTGCCAGCTCAACCGGGACTAGCGGGGCGAATGAGCAGTTCTTC
V gene: TRBV18
clone size: NA
D gene: TRBD2
J gene: TRBJ2-1

CDR3 protein: CASSSEPGTSRYNEQFF
CDR3 DNA: TGTGCCAGCAGCTCAGAGCCCGGGACTAGTAGATACAATGAGCAGTTCTTC
V gene: TRBV7-7
clone size: NA
D gene: TRBD2
J gene: TRBJ2-1

CDR3 protein: CASSSPRGAFHNEQFF
CDR3 DNA: TGTGCCAGCAGCTCGCCGCGGGGGGCCTTTCACAATGAGCAGTTCTTC
V gene: TRBV7-3
clone size: NA
D gene: TRBD2
J gene: TRBJ2-1

CDR3 protein: CATSRGLFSSGNTIYF
CDR3 DNA: TGTGCCACCAGCAGAGGATTATTTAGCTCTGGAAACACCATATATTTT
V gene: TRBV15
clone size: NA
D gene: NA
J gene: TRBJ1-3

CDR3 protein: CASSLGASGSYKGYEQYF
CDR3 DNA: TGCGCCAGCAGCCTTGGGGCTAGCGGGAGTTATAAAGGCTACGAGCAGTACTTC
V gene: TRBV5-1
clone size: NA
D gene: TRBD2
J gene: TRBJ2-7

CDR3 protein: CAWAAGRDYEQYF
CDR3 DNA: TGTGCCTGGGCGGCAGGGCGGGACTACGAGCAGTACTTC
V gene: TRBV30
clone size: NA
D gene: NA
J gene: TRBJ2-7

CDR3 protein: CASSFPSGGLRDTQYF
CDR3 DNA: TGTGCCAGCAGTTTCCCCAGCGGGGGCCTCAGGGATACGCAGTATTTT
V gene: TRBV6-6
clone size: NA
D gene: TRBD2
J gene: TRBJ2-3

CDR3 protein: CASSPTLGQGPLTGYGYTF
CDR3 DNA: TGTGCCAGCAGCCCTACACTGGGACAGGGACCCCTGACGGGCTATGGCTACACCTTC
V gene: TRBV7-9
clone size: few
D gene: TRBD1
J gene: TRBJ1-2

CDR3 protein: CASMRQEYYGYTF
CDR3 DNA: TGTGCCAGCATGCGCCAAGAATACTATGGCTACACCTTC
V gene: TRBV2
clone size: NA
D gene: NA
J gene: TRBJ1-2

CDR3 protein: CASITTGIVAEAFF
CDR3 DNA: TGTGCCAGCATTACAACAGGGATAGTTGCTGAAGCTTTCTTT
V gene: TRBV6-5
clone size: once
D gene: NA
J gene: TRBJ1-1

CDR3 protein: CASSFGQGRMSYTF
CDR3 DNA: TGCGCCAGCAGCTTTGGACAGGGCCGCATGAGCTACACCTTC
V gene: TRBV5-1
clone size: NA
D gene: TRBD1
J gene: TRBJ1-2

CDR3 protein: CASSQGRGPAIGDTQYF
CDR3 DNA: TGTGCCAGCAGCCAAGGCAGGGGACCAGCCATAGGAGATACGCAGTATTTT
V gene: TRBV3-1/TRBV3-2
clone size: NA
D gene: NA
J gene: TRBJ2-3

CDR3 protein: CASSQGSWGHRNTEAFF
CDR3 DNA: TGTGCCAGCAGCCAAGGGTCGTGGGGGCACCGGAACACTGAAGCTTTCTTT
V gene: TRBV14
clone size: NA
D gene: NA
J gene: TRBJ1-1

CDR3 protein: CASSLGRGSYTQYF
CDR3 DNA: TGTGCCAGCAGCTTGGGTCGGGGATCCTATACGCAGTATTTT
V gene: TRBV7-2
clone size: few
D gene: NA
J gene: TRBJ2-3

CDR3 protein: CASSTPELAGATQYF
CDR3 DNA: TGTGCCAGCAGCACCCCAGAACTAGCGGGGGCGACCCAGTACTTC
V gene: TRBV3-1/TRBV3-2
clone size: NA
D gene: TRBD2
J gene: TRBJ2-5

CDR3 protein: CASSYREAYEQYF
CDR3 DNA: TGTGCCAGCAGTTACCGGGAAGCCTACGAGCAGTACTTC
V gene: TRBV6-2/TRBV6-3
clone size: few
D gene: NA
J gene: TRBJ2-7

CDR3 protein: CASSYSRQQGSPLHF
CDR3 DNA: TGTGCCAGCAGTTACTCGCGACAGCAGGGTTCACCCCTCCACTTT
V gene: TRBV6-5
clone size: NA
D gene: NA
J gene: TRBJ1-6

CDR3 protein: CASSFRDRDHGYTF
CDR3 DNA: TGTGCCAGCAGCTTCCGGGACAGGGATCATGGCTACACCTTC
V gene: TRBV5-6
clone size: NA
D gene: TRBD1
J gene: TRBJ1-2

CDR3 protein: CASRSGTGYGYTF
CDR3 DNA: TGTGCCAGTCGTTCAGGGACAGGGTACGGCTACACCTTC
V gene: TRBV19
clone size: NA
D gene: TRBD1
J gene: TRBJ1-2

CDR3 protein: CASSYDAGQGQPQHF
CDR3 DNA: TGCGCCAGCAGTTACGACGCAGGGCAGGGACAGCCCCAGCATTTT
V gene: TRBV5-1
clone size: few
D gene: NA
J gene: TRBJ1-5

CDR3 protein: CASSLGGAAETQYF
CDR3 DNA: TGTGCCAGCAGCTTAGGGGGGGCCGCAGAGACCCAGTACTTC
V gene: TRBV5-4
clone size: NA
D gene: NA
J gene: TRBJ2-5

CDR3 protein: CASSLSSSGGARETQYF
CDR3 DNA: TGTGCCAGCAGCTTAAGCTCTAGCGGGGGGGCTCGGGAGACCCAGTACTTC
V gene: TRBV7-2
clone size: NA
D gene: TRBD2
J gene: TRBJ2-5

CDR3 protein: CASTSTGNQPQHF
CDR3 DNA: TGTGCCAGCACCTCTACAGGGAATCAGCCCCAGCATTTT
V gene: TRBV12-3/TRBV12-4
clone size: NA
D gene: NA
J gene: TRBJ1-5

CDR3 protein: CASSFNRVNTEAFF
CDR3 DNA: TGTGCCAGCAGTTTCAACAGGGTAAACACTGAAGCTTTCTTT
V gene: TRBV6-5
clone size: NA
D gene: NA
J gene: TRBJ1-1

CDR3 protein: CASSLEGGSEAFF
CDR3 DNA: TGCGCCAGCAGCTTGGAAGGGGGCTCTGAAGCTTTCTTT
V gene: TRBV5-1
clone size: NA
D gene: TRBD1
J gene: TRBJ1-1

CDR3 protein: CASSPGLAGDTQYF
CDR3 DNA: TGTGCCAGCAGCCCGGGACTAGCGGGAGATACGCAGTATTTT
V gene: TRBV7-2
clone size: NA
D gene: TRBD2
J gene: TRBJ2-3

CDR3 protein: CASSQDRKGGEQYF
CDR3 DNA: TGCGCCAGCAGCCAAGATAGGAAGGGAGGCGAGCAGTACTTC
V gene: TRBV4-3
clone size: NA
D gene: NA
J gene: TRBJ2-7